This T cell receptor beta chain was identified during a study of T cell changes during pregnancy in multiple sclerosis. CDR3 length: 17 amino acids. Germline values: CDR1 SQVTM, CDR2 ANQGSEA. Trimming removed 0 bases from V and 6 bases from J; junction bases left unmatched: 9. Method: immunoSEQ multiplex PCR; TCRdb's copy keeps in-frame clones and lacks some. The sample lists approximately 130,000 clones, roughly 97% seen once, with roughly 0.45% in the top ten. This sample comprised peripheral blood, obtained after pregnancy. The source of this sequence is a female donor with multiple sclerosis, enrolled in a pregnancy study. The chain has TRBV29-1 and TRBJ2-3; 13 bases match TRBD2. This CDR3 reads CSVEDLRGLAGADTQYF. CDR3 sequence (DNA): TGCAGCGTTGAAGATCTACGTGGACTAGCGGGAGCGGATACGCAGTATTTT.